This record concerns one T cell receptor (beta chain) sequence. Trimming shortened V by 5 bases and J by 7 bases, and 11 bases separated the two germline ends. Per germline, CDR1 LNHDA and CDR2 SQIVND (reference sequence). The CDR3 consists of 13 residues. This record belongs to a study of T cells in tuberculosis. Profiled with immunoSEQ multiplex PCR; TCRdb holds only in-frame clones, not every one. Among 35,000 to 40,000 clones, 94% were seen once, and the ten largest hold 9% to 13%. The sample taken for sequencing was PBMCs. This receptor was taken from a donor aged 10 to 29 with latent tuberculosis or without tuberculosis infection. Some clones in this sample may be carry-over from other donors' samples. V gene TRBV19 combines with J gene TRBJ1-4, with TRBD1 as a possible D gene (5 bases). The CDR3 nucleotides are TGTGCCAGTAGTCGGCAGGGTGGTGAAAAACTGTTTTTT. It specifies CASSRQGGEKLFF. The full variable domain, in which reference TRBV19 and TRBJ1-4 provide the parts outside the CDR3, is DGGITQSPKYLFRKEGQNVTLSCEQNLNHDAMYWYRQDPGQGLRLIYYSQIVNDFQKGDIAEGYSVSREKKESFPLTVTSAQKNPTAFYLCASSRQGGEKLFFGSGTQLSVL.